Detailed here is one T cell receptor beta chain. The data belong to a study of preoperative IRX-2 immunotherapy in early breast cancer. Generated by immunoSEQ multiplex PCR, the TCRdb table keeps only in-frame clones and is missing some. The repertoire has around 62,000 clones, approximately 94% of them found once; the top ten carry roughly 1.7%. Per the germline V gene, CDR1 is MNHNS and CDR2 is SASEGT. The CDR3 is 14 amino acids. The V gene lost 1 base and the J gene lost 6 bases, with 10 bases spanning the gap. Treatment described: preoperative locoregional IRX-2 cytokine immunotherapy. Preoperative locoregional IRX-2 cytokine immunotherapy was tested in the phase Ib source study.

The source of this sequence is a human donor with breast cancer. V and J are TRBV6-1 and TRBJ1-5; no clear D. The specimen was collected from a patient treated with IRX-2 immunotherapy. CDR3: CASSEGYLAQPQHF. CDR3 nucleotides: TGTGCCAGCAGTGAAGGGTACTTGGCTCAGCCCCAGCATTTT.